This T cell receptor beta chain was observed in a study of vaccination and CD4 T cells after COVID-19. Across the study: Convalescent individuals numbered four females and six males, two being Hispanic. Overlapping SARS-CoV-2, HCoV-NL63, HCoV-OC43 and HCoV-229E spike peptides were used to stimulate cells.

As to treatment: roughly 10-day PBMC culture with coronavirus spike peptide pools or control peptides (ViraFEST assay). This CDR3 has 13 amino acids. In germline, CDR1 is SGHNT, CDR2 YENEEA. Trimming took off 5 bases at V and 8 bases at J, with 13 bases between the two ends. Whole-study findings and limits: It was observed that, in convalescent patients, a median about 83% of reactive clones arose only post-vaccination.

With the Oncomine TCR Beta short-read assay, DNA from cultured CD4+ T cells was sequenced. TCRdb itself ran the PCR reads through MiXCR, one entry per CDR3 protein. The repertoire holds about 14,000 distinct CDR3 sequences, with 40% to 45% as singletons. This clonotype is a singleton in its sample. The target antigen is unknown. Specimen: CD4+ T cells from blood, cultured in vitro. J is TRBJ1-3 and V is TRBV11-3; possibly TRBD1 for D (5 bases). The receptor comes from a human donor who had recovered from COVID-19. CDR3 loop: CASSEWDPYTIYF. The DNA for the CDR3 is TGTGCCAGCAGCGAATGGGACCCCTACACCATATATTTT.